What follows are 30 T cell receptor beta chains derived from one specimen sequenced in a study of blood T cells in healthy people across ages. With a J-beta primer mix and a sample-barcoded 5' primer, a second PCR ran about 7 to 12 cycles. MiXCR, run by TCRdb on the 5' RACE reads, gives a single entry per CDR3 protein. This sample has 1.5 million to 1.9 million distinct CDR3 sequences, with 35% to 45% found just once. Material: blood. These receptors came from a woman between 18 and 30 years old in good health.

This clonotype was counted between two and nine times. V usage is TRBV4-3 and J usage is TRBJ2-1, with 9 bases that match TRBD2. CDR1 is LGHNA and CDR2 is YSLEER in the germline V gene. Losses at the gene ends were 1 base for V and 10 bases for J; bases not matched to a gene: 5. This CDR3 has 14 amino acids. CDR3 DNA sequence: TGCGCCAGCAGCCAAGGGCCCGGACTAGCGGAGCAGTTCTTC. Its translation: CASSQGPGLAEQFF.

This clonotype was detected once. Relative to the germline gene, one junction end is altered; a read error may explain this. V and J are TRBV3-1 and TRBJ2-1; D could derive from TRBD1 or TRBD2 (6 bases each). This CDR3 is 14 amino acids long. Germline CDR1 reads LGHDT; CDR2 reads YNNKEL (reference sequence). CDR3 region: CASSEDFGGGEQFF. The CDR3, as DNA: TGTGCCAGCAGCGAAGACTTCGGAGGGGGGGAGCAGTTCTTC.

This rearrangement joins TRBV6-5 to TRBJ1-5, with 7 bases that match TRBD1. Germline V gene sequence: CDR1 MNHEY, CDR2 SVGAGI. This CDR3 is built from 15 residues. The V segment lost 7 bases and the J segment 0 bases; nucleotides outside the gene matches: 6. CDR3 in DNA: TGTGCCAGCAAAGGGACAGTGTATAGCAATCAGCCCCAGCATTTT. This encodes CASKGTVYSNQPQHF.

This chain connects TRBV2 to TRBJ1-2; D is uncertain. Trimming pared 6 bases from V and 8 bases from J, leaving 16 bases between. From germline, CDR1 is SNHLY and CDR2 FYNNEI. This CDR3 is 13 amino acids long. Written as DNA, the CDR3 is TGTGCCAGCAGCGCGGGATTCCTTGGAGGCTACACCTTC. Its translation is CASSAGFLGGYTF.

This rearrangement joins TRBV29-1 to TRBJ1-1; the D gene is possibly TRBD1 (6 bases). Looked up from germline, CDR1 is SQVTM and CDR2 is ANQGSEA. The CDR3 covers 15 residues. Between the trimmed V and J ends, which lost 2 bases and 0 bases, there was a span of 13 bases. CDR3 region: CSVEKTGSMNTEAFF. DNA of the CDR3: TGCAGCGTTGAAAAGACAGGTTCAATGAACACTGAAGCTTTCTTT.

The chain uses TRBV9 and TRBJ2-2, with D maybe TRBD2 (5 bases). The V end was cut by 0 bases, the J end by 7 bases, with 16 bases between. Per germline, CDR1 SGDLS and CDR2 YYNGEE. This CDR3 has 16 residues. The CDR3 DNA sequence: TGTGCCAGCAGCGTAGGGGCCCTAAGAGAGGGCGGGGAGCTGTTTTTT. Protein product: CASSVGALREGGELFF. The full variable domain, rest sourced from reference TRBV9 and TRBJ2-2, is DSGVTQTPKHLITATGQRVTLRCSPRSGDLSVYWYQQSLDQGLQFLIQYYNGEERAKGNILERFSAQQFPDLHSELNLSSLELGDSALYFCASSVGALREGGELFFGEGSRLTVL.

This clonotype was seen repeatedly, ten times or more. CDR3 sequence reads: CASWGQGNSPLHF. CDR3 in DNA: TGTGCCAGTTGGGGACAGGGGAATTCACCCCTCCACTTT. The chain links TRBV28 to TRBJ1-6, with 10 bases that match TRBD1. This CDR3 has 13 residues. CDR1 MDHEN and CDR2 SYDVKM come from the germline V gene. With 9 bases clipped from V and 7 bases from J, the junction kept 3 bases outside the gene matches.

The rearrangement uses TRBV12-3 or TRBV12-4 and TRBJ1-6; a possible D gene is TRBD1 (5 bases). The CDR3 covers 14 residues. V was cut by 6 bases and J by 7 bases, with 13 bases left in between. The CDR3 here is CASRQGRENSPLHF. As DNA, the CDR3 is TGTGCCAGCAGGCAGGGACGGGAAAATTCACCCCTCCACTTT.

The V call is TRBV24-1, the J call TRBJ2-3; the match to TRBD1 covers 7 bases. V lost 4 bases to trimming and J lost 6 bases; unmatched junction nucleotides: 6. There are 14 residues in the CDR3. In germline, CDR1 is KGHDR, CDR2 SFDVKD. CDR3 nucleotides: TGTGCCACCAGTGACAGAGGGGGCTTGGATACGCAGTATTTT. It yields the protein CATSDRGGLDTQYF.

The gene calls are TRBV20-1 and TRBJ1-6; 7 bases map to TRBD1. Germline V lookup: CDR1 DFQATT, CDR2 SNEGSKA (reference sequence). The CDR3 runs to 15 residues. The ends lost 3 bases at V and 7 bases at J; junction bases unmatched: 9. This CDR3 is CSARLPGQLNSPLHF. The CDR3 coding sequence is TGCAGTGCTAGGCTCCCGGGACAGCTGAATTCACCCCTCCACTTT.

This clonotype has just a few counts. V is TRBV7-9 and J is TRBJ2-7; TRBD2 is a possible D gene (6 bases). In germline, CDR1 is SEHNR, CDR2 FQNEAQ (reference sequence). V shed 4 bases and J shed 3 bases, with 13 bases lying between them. The CDR3 has 14 residues. CDR3 residues: CASSYRDFYYEQYF. The CDR3 DNA reads as TGTGCCAGCAGCTATCGGGACTTCTACTACGAGCAGTACTTC.

The sample holds a few counts of this clonotype. CDR3 residues: CSARVATGNTEAFF. Here the CDR3 DNA reads TGCAGTGCTAGAGTGGCGACAGGGAACACTGAAGCTTTCTTT. The chain uses TRBV20-1 and TRBJ1-1, with D tentatively TRBD1 (6 bases). The germline V gene encodes CDR1 DFQATT and CDR2 SNEGSKA (reference sequence). Trimming shortened V by 1 base and J by 1 base, and 10 bases separated the two germline ends. The CDR3 consists of 14 residues.

CDR3 nucleotides: TGCGCCAGCAGCCAAGATTGGCGAGCCTATAATTCACCCCTCCACTTT. Protein product: CASSQDWRAYNSPLHF. The chain is built from TRBV4-3 and TRBJ1-6; the D is unclear. Per the germline V gene, CDR1 is LGHNA and CDR2 is YSLEER. The CDR3 runs to 16 residues. V lost 0 bases and J 2 bases, leaving 8 bases between the germline ends.

This chain links TRBV6-5 with TRBJ2-1; no clear D. V lost 1 base to trimming and J lost 4 bases, with 5 bases between them. The V gene's germline CDR1 is MNHEY and CDR2 SVGAGI. This CDR3 has 13 amino acids. The CDR3 spells CASSYWQYNEQFF. The CDR3 DNA follows: TGTGCCAGCAGTTACTGGCAGTACAATGAGCAGTTCTTC.

This clonotype was detected only a few times. The CDR3 sequence: CASSQIAGVNNEQFF. CDR3 nucleotides: TGCGCCAGCAGCCAAATAGCGGGGGTTAACAATGAGCAGTTCTTC. The rearrangement links TRBV4-3 to TRBJ2-1; 9 bases line up with TRBD2. CDR1 and CDR2 from the germline V gene are LGHNA and YSLEER. The CDR3 covers 15 residues. Trimming at V came to 2 bases and at J to 5 bases, leaving 4 bases not matched to a gene.

The chain links TRBV4-1 to TRBJ1-6; D is undetermined. Trimming cost V 3 bases and J 0 bases, with 15 bases left between them. This CDR3 contains 18 residues. The germline gives CDR1 MGHRA, CDR2 YSYEKL. The CDR3 loop reads CASSQLIIVSSYNSPLHF. CDR3 in DNA: TGCGCCAGCAGCCAGTTGATTATTGTCAGCTCCTATAATTCACCCCTCCACTTT.

The rearrangement uses TRBV10-3 and TRBJ1-2, with 10 bases that match TRBD1. Trimming cost V 4 bases and J 4 bases; bases outside gene matches: 6. Germline V gene sequence: CDR1 ENHRY, CDR2 SYGVKD. The CDR3 loop spans 15 amino acids. CDR3: CAISVTGQGSYGYTF. For the CDR3, the DNA is TGTGCCATCAGTGTAACGGGACAGGGGAGCTATGGCTACACCTTC.

The chain carries TRBV20-1 and TRBJ1-1; D uncertain. Germline V lookup: CDR1 DFQATT, CDR2 SNEGSKA (reference sequence). V was pared by 0 bases and J by 5 bases, with 10 bases between. The CDR3 consists of 13 residues. This CDR3 reads CSARDTLGTEAFF. CDR3 DNA sequence: TGCAGTGCTAGAGACACTTTAGGGACTGAAGCTTTCTTT.

This clonotype was observed a few times. V usage is TRBV28 and J usage is TRBJ2-7; D not certain. V was clipped by 7 bases and J by 2 bases, with 15 bases between them. This CDR3 has 14 residues. Per germline, CDR1 MDHEN and CDR2 SYDVKM. The CDR3 protein is CASTDSSQAYEQYF. CDR3 bases: TGTGCCAGCACCGATTCCAGCCAAGCCTACGAGCAGTACTTC.

The chain carries TRBV27 and TRBJ1-4; TRBD1 is a possible D gene (6 bases). The CDR3 is made up of 16 amino acids. Per the germline V gene, CDR1 is MNHEY and CDR2 is SMNVEV (reference sequence). V shed 4 bases and J shed 0 bases, with 12 bases lying between them. The chain's CDR3 is CASSSGAGATNEKLFF. DNA of the CDR3: TGTGCCAGCAGTTCGGGGGCCGGGGCAACTAATGAAAAACTGTTTTTT.

This clonotype has just a few counts. The chain carries TRBV2 and TRBJ1-5; 7 bases fit TRBD1. The germline V gene encodes CDR1 SNHLY and CDR2 FYNNEI. Trimming removed 0 bases from V and 5 bases from J; junction bases left unmatched: 7. CDR3 length equals 16 residues. The CDR3 nucleotides read TGTGCCAGCAGTGAAGCGATGACAGGGATCTATCAGCCCCAGCATTTT. Translating it yields CASSEAMTGIYQPQHF.

This chain joins TRBV7-2 and TRBJ2-4, with 7 bases fitting TRBD1. Per germline, CDR1 SGHTA and CDR2 FQGNSA. The CDR3 is 16 residues long. The V segment lost 1 base and the J segment 2 bases; nucleotides outside the gene matches: 5. Written as DNA, the CDR3 is TGTGCCAGCAGCTTAGGGACAGGCAATACCAAAAACATTCAGTACTTC. It encodes CASSLGTGNTKNIQYF.

Worth noting for this clonotype: One end of the junction is discordant with germline, which a read error may explain. This chain links TRBV18 with TRBJ2-7; TRBD2 matches 11 bases. CDR1 and CDR2 (germline): KGHSH, LQKENI. CDR3 length: 15 residues. CDR3 in DNA: TGTGCTAGCTCACCGACTAGCGGGGAGATTTACGAGCAGTACTTC. Its protein is CASSPTSGEIYEQYF.

This clonotype has only a few counts. V and J are TRBV5-5 and TRBJ2-3; 9 bases are a match to TRBD2. Trimming took 2 bases from V and 10 from J; bases not matched to a gene: 2. The CDR3 contains 12 residues. Germline lookup yields CDR1 SGHKS and CDR2 YYEKEE (reference sequence). CDR3 loop: CASSFSGGSQYF. The CDR3 bases are TGTGCCAGCAGCTTTAGCGGGGGTTCGCAGTATTTT.

This sequence joins TRBV7-9 and TRBJ1-1; no definite D call. The germline V gene encodes CDR1 SEHNR and CDR2 FQNEAQ (reference sequence). The CDR3 is made up of 14 amino acids. With 2 bases removed from V and 4 bases from J, the gap between germline ends came to 11 bases. CDR3 coding DNA: TGTGCCAGCAGCTTACCCGGGGTGAGCACTGAAGCTTTCTTT. Translated: CASSLPGVSTEAFF.

In this sample, this clonotype turned up once. J is TRBJ2-6 and V is TRBV5-1, with D perhaps TRBD2 (6 bases). CDR3 length: 15 residues. Germline-derived CDR1 and CDR2 are SGHRS and YFSETQ. V was cut by 4 bases and J by 3 bases, with 11 bases left in between. DNA of the CDR3: TGCGCCAGCAGCGAGCAGGGAGGTGGGGCCAACGTCCTGACTTTC. It specifies CASSEQGGGANVLTF.

This clonotype showed up just a few times. The gene calls are TRBV7-2 and TRBJ2-5; perhaps TRBD2 as D (6 bases). V lost 5 bases and J lost 5, with 12 bases in between. The CDR3 has 13 residues. Looked up from germline, CDR1 is SGHTA and CDR2 is FQGNSA. CDR3 in DNA: TGTGCCAGCAGCCTAGAGAGCGGGGAGACCCAGTACTTC. Protein product: CASSLESGETQYF.

The V gene is TRBV29-1, the J gene TRBJ1-1; no definite D call. The germline CDR1 and CDR2 sequences are SQVTM and ANQGSEA. Trimming removed 0 bases at V and 5 bases at J, with 13 bases between. This CDR3 is built from 14 residues. CDR3 sequence: CSVEDRALETEAFF. The CDR3 DNA sequence: TGCAGCGTTGAAGATCGTGCCTTGGAAACTGAAGCTTTCTTT.

The chain has TRBV29-1 and TRBJ2-5; TRBD2 might be the D (6 bases). V gave up 4 bases and J gave up 0 bases, with 12 bases separating them. From germline, CDR1 is SQVTM and CDR2 ANQGSEA. This CDR3 region has 14 residues. The CDR3 coding sequence is TGCAGCGTTGGGCCGGGACTCCACCAAGAGACCCAGTACTTC. Amino acids: CSVGPGLHQETQYF.

There are a few counts of this clonotype. The rearrangement links TRBV4-2 to TRBJ2-7; the match to TRBD2 covers 7 bases. The CDR3 is made up of 16 amino acids. Germline lookup yields CDR1 LGHNA and CDR2 YNFKEQ. Trimming removed 0 bases from V and 0 bases from J; junction bases left unmatched: 5. The CDR3 bases are TGTGCCAGCAGCCAAGATAGAGCGGGGATCTCCTACGAGCAGTACTTC. As protein: CASSQDRAGISYEQYF.